This entry features one T cell receptor beta chain sequence. What antigen it recognizes has not been identified. It has no much larger one-base neighbor in the sample; base qualities were not kept. Library construction relied on the immunoSEQ multiplex PCR assay. TCRdb carries this immuneACCESS record with in-frame sequences only. Its versions omit some clonotypes, under half of them owing to an unresolved V gene in the studies checked, with the rest unexplained. Here the sample has more than 110,000 clones; around nine tenths occur a single time. 11% of the sample is taken by the ten largest. The data originate from a study of control samples from healthy donors and cancer patients (dated by TCRdb to 2018 to 2021). In the germline V gene (reference sequence), CDR1 corresponds to LGHDT and CDR2 to YNNKEL. The CDR3 sequence holds 14 residues, the cysteine and phenylalanine included. The kept DNA is CDR3 alone, 42 bases in frame from the first base. From V the trimming removes 3 bases and from J it removes 2 bases, while the gene matches leave 4 bases of the junction unaccounted for.

Sequenced: blood. The chain is encoded by TRBV3-1 (or the pseudogene TRBV3-2) joined to TRBJ2-7; 7 bases in the middle match TRBD2. The TCR sequence derives from a man aged 25 to 40 in good health. In nucleotide form, the sequence is TGTGCCAGCAGCCAGGCTAGCGGAACCTACGAGCAGTACTTC. The translation is CASSQASGTYEQYF.